This T cell receptor (beta chain) was retrieved from a study of shared T cell receptors in the human thymus. CDR3 size: 13 residues. The V segment lost 2 bases and the J segment 8 bases; nucleotides outside the gene matches: 5. Germline values: CDR1 SGDLS, CDR2 YYNGEE. Repertoires were generated with immunoSEQ multiplex PCR, while TCRdb's copy carries only in-frame clones and drops some. The sample yields hundreds of thousands of clones, 70% to 90% seen once. These data are also associated with another study on human thymus T cells. That investigation notes: Resections from corrective heart surgery provided thymus tissue. Related research described thymic repertoires that were highly overlapping among unrelated individuals.

Material for sequencing was thymocytes. The gene calls are TRBV9 and TRBJ1-2; 8 bases line up with TRBD1. The TCR sequence derives from a girl under three years old with a congenital heart defect. This CDR3 is CASSVSGGGGYTF. The CDR3 DNA sequence: TGTGCCAGCAGCGTTTCAGGGGGCGGCGGCTACACCTTC.